Listed below are T cell receptor beta chains from one sample, sequenced in a study of T-cell reconstitution after alpha-beta-depleted transplantation in children. One entry per CDR3 protein results from TCRdb running MiXCR on the PCR reads. The profile covers 400,000 to 450,000 distinct CDR3 sequences, with roughly two fifths appearing a single time and around a quarter taken by the ten largest. This sample comprised PBMCs, obtained before TCRalphabeta/CD19-depleted stem cell transplant. These TCRs come from a girl under 10 years old with aplastic anemia, due to receive a stem cell transplant. The CDR3 runs from the conserved cysteine through the conserved F or W. Each record gives: D gene, J gene, clone size, V gene, CDR3 DNA, CDR3 protein. The D gene is left open where the match is weak. Size values are once, few and many counts, or a class for expanded clones, and some rows have none.

NA TRBJ1-2 few TRBV12-3/TRBV12-4 TGTGCCAGCAGTGGGGCCGGCGGCTATGGCTACACCTTC CASSGAGGYGYTF
NA TRBJ1-1 many TRBV28 TGTGCCAGCAGGACCTCGGGGGAGCGGGACACTGAAGCTTTCTTT CASRTSGERDTEAFF
NA TRBJ2-6 NA TRBV7-9 TGTACCACTGGGGCCAACGTCCTGACTTTC CTTGANVLTF
TRBD1 TRBJ2-7 NA TRBV28 TGTGCCAGCAGTTTTGACGGGACAGGGGATATGGATGAGCAGTACTTC CASSFDGTGDMDEQYF
TRBD1 TRBJ2-7 NA TRBV20-1 TGCAGTGCCGCCGCGGACCGGGACAGGGTCGTCGTTGGAGGGTACGAGCAGTACTTC CSAAADRDRVVVGGYEQYF
NA TRBJ2-1 NA TRBV20-1 TGCAGTCTTAGAGGGGGTACTTACAATGAGCAGTTCTTC CSLRGGTYNEQFF
NA TRBJ2-1 NA TRBV7-2 TGTGCCAGCAGCTTAGAACTTGGGTTTGGAGAGCAGTTCTTC CASSLELGFGEQFF
TRBD2 TRBJ2-1 many TRBV15 TGTGCCACCAGCCGACTAGCGGGAAATATAGTCAATGAGCAGTTCTTC CATSRLAGNIVNEQFF
TRBD1 TRBJ2-2 NA TRBV20-1 TGCAGTGCTACGGGACAGGGAATAAGGACCGGGGAGCTGCTTTTT CSATGQGIRTGELLF
TRBD2 TRBJ2-5 many TRBV28 TGTGCCAGCAGTTTAGGTTTGGCGGGGGGCAGCCAAGAGACCCAGTACTTC CASSLGLAGGSQETQYF
NA TRBJ1-5 NA TRBV2 TGTGCCAGCAGTGACGTGGAGGGGGTAAGAAGCAATCAGCCCCAGCATTTT CASSDVEGVRSNQPQHF
NA TRBJ2-7 many TRBV6-5 TGTGCCAGCAGTCATAACCAAGACCTATACGAGCAGTACTTC CASSHNQDLYEQYF
TRBD1 TRBJ2-7 NA TRBV7-2 TGTGCCAGCAGCTACGGGACAGGGCTTTTCTACGAGCAGTACTTC CASSYGTGLFYEQYF
NA TRBJ2-2 few TRBV9 TGTGCCAGCAGCGTAGGTGGCAGGGGTGCCGGAGGGGAGCTGTTTTTT CASSVGGRGAGGELFF
NA TRBJ2-3 NA TRBV7-3 TGTGCCAGCAGCTTAATTGGGGGGGGGGCCGGAGATACGCAGTATTTT CASSLIGGGAGDTQYF
NA TRBJ1-6 NA TRBV10-3 TGTGCCATCAGTGAGTCTGAAGGACTGGCCCCAGTCCTCCACTTT CAISESEGLAPVLHF
NA TRBJ2-7 NA TRBV10-3 TGTGCCATCAGTGACCAGGACAGTGACTACGAGCAGTACTTC CAISDQDSDYEQYF
NA TRBJ1-3 NA TRBV2 TGTGCCAGCAGTTGGAGTGATGGAAACACCATATATTTT CASSWSDGNTIYF
NA TRBJ2-5 many TRBV20-1 TGCAGTGCTAGAGATCTGGGGCAGATCCAAGAGACCCAGTACTTC CSARDLGQIQETQYF
TRBD1 TRBJ2-7 NA TRBV7-2 TGTGCCAGCGGAACCCAACAGGGGTCGGAAGAGCAGTACTTC CASGTQQGSEEQYF
TRBD2 TRBJ2-4 NA TRBV7-8 TGTGCCAGCAGCCCACCTCTAGCGGGAGGTGGAAACATTCAGTACTTC CASSPPLAGGGNIQYF
NA TRBJ2-2 NA TRBV29-1 TGCAGCGTTGGCAGGGCGGTGAACACCGGGGAGCTGTTTTTT CSVGRAVNTGELFF
NA TRBJ2-5 NA TRBV6-2/TRBV6-3 TGTGCCAACAGTTATCCACCGGGAGCAAAGACCCAGTACTTC CANSYPPGAKTQYF
NA TRBJ2-7 few TRBV28 TGTGCCAGCAGTTTACCCCGGGACGGGGCCTACGAGCAGTACTTC CASSLPRDGAYEQYF
NA TRBJ1-1 many TRBV11-2 TGTGCCAGCAGCTCCGCCTGGAACACTGAAGCTTTCTTT CASSSAWNTEAFF
TRBD2 TRBJ2-7 NA TRBV12-3/TRBV12-4 TGTGCCAGCAGTCCTGGACTAGCCCCCTACGAGCAGTACTTC CASSPGLAPYEQYF
NA TRBJ2-5 NA TRBV20-1 TGCAGTGCTATTCGACAGTTTCAAGAGACCCAGTACTTC CSAIRQFQETQYF
TRBD1 TRBJ2-7 NA TRBV2 TGTGCCAGCAGTGAATGGACAGGGGCGTCATACGAGCAGTACTTC CASSEWTGASYEQYF
NA TRBJ2-3 many TRBV5-1 TGCGCCAGCAGCTCTGGAGGGTTTACAGATACGCAGTATTTT CASSSGGFTDTQYF
TRBD1 TRBJ2-6 NA TRBV11-2 TGTGCCAGCAGCTTAGTAGGGGGCGGATCTGGGGCCAACGTCCTGACTTTC CASSLVGGGSGANVLTF
NA TRBJ1-3 many TRBV3-1 TGTGCCAGCAGCCCCTGGACAGTGTCTGGAAACACCATATATTTT CASSPWTVSGNTIYF
NA TRBJ2-7 NA TRBV12-3/TRBV12-4 TGTGCCAGCAGCAGGACGGTTGCCTACGAGCAGTACTTC CASSRTVAYEQYF
NA TRBJ2-5 NA TRBV5-1 TGCGCCAGCAGGGAGAACCAAGAGACCCAGTACTTC CASRENQETQYF
TRBD2 TRBJ2-3 few TRBV29-1 TGCAGCGTCGAGCTAGGGGCGGGAGTCACAGATACGCAGTATTTT CSVELGAGVTDTQYF
NA TRBJ2-7 NA TRBV20-1 TGCAGTGCTAGAGACCGAACTATGGTCAGGGCCCACTACGAGCAGTACTTC CSARDRTMVRAHYEQYF
NA TRBJ2-7 NA TRBV5-1 TGCGCCAGCAGCTTGGAGGTAGGGGTCGGCGAGCAGTACTTC CASSLEVGVGEQYF
NA TRBJ2-3 many TRBV20-1 TGCAGTGCTAGAGTAACTAGTGAGGCAGATACGCAGTATTTT CSARVTSEADTQYF
NA TRBJ1-2 NA TRBV5-1 TGCGCCAGCAGCTCCCTGAGTAGGCACCTCTATGGCTACACCTTC CASSSLSRHLYGYTF
TRBD1 TRBJ2-7 NA TRBV6-1 TGTGCCAGCAGAAAGTACCCAGGGGGCCGGTACGAGCAGTACTTC CASRKYPGGRYEQYF
NA TRBJ1-6 NA TRBV20-1 TGCAGTGCTAGGCGTCGAGACACACCCCTCCACTTT CSARRRDTPLHF
NA TRBJ2-7 NA TRBV5-6 TGTGCCAGCAGCTTGAGAGGCCTCCCGTGGGAGCAGTACTTC CASSLRGLPWEQYF
TRBD1 TRBJ1-4 NA TRBV20-1 TGCAGTGCTAGAGATTCGACCGGGACAGCAACTAATGAAAAACTGTTTTTT CSARDSTGTATNEKLFF
NA TRBJ1-2 NA TRBV7-9 TGTGCCAGCAGCACCGGAGAAGACTATGGCTACACCTTC CASSTGEDYGYTF
NA TRBJ1-4 NA TRBV6-1 TGTGCCAGCAGTAGAGACGGTGCAACTAATGAAAAACTGTTTTTT CASSRDGATNEKLFF
TRBD1 TRBJ1-6 few TRBV7-3 TGTGCCAGCAGCCCAGGGACAGGGTCACCCCTCCACTTT CASSPGTGSPLHF
NA TRBJ2-7 many TRBV5-1 TGCGCCAGCAGCTTGGCCGGGGGGCAAGGCTACGAGCAGTACTTC CASSLAGGQGYEQYF
NA TRBJ1-3 NA TRBV20-1 TGCAGTGCTAGAGATCTAGACCCATGGATCTCTGGAAACACCATATATTTT CSARDLDPWISGNTIYF
TRBD1 TRBJ2-1 many TRBV24-1 TGTGCCACCGGTACAGGGGCCTACAATGAGCAGTTCTTC CATGTGAYNEQFF
TRBD1 TRBJ2-7 NA TRBV10-3 TGTGCCATCAGTGAGTCGGACAGGGGGGTAGGCGAGCAGTACTTC CAISESDRGVGEQYF
TRBD1 TRBJ2-3 few TRBV2 TGTGCCAGCAGTACCGGGACAGGGGGCGAGGATACGCAGTATTTT CASSTGTGGEDTQYF
NA TRBJ1-2 few TRBV20-1 TGCAGTGCTGGGCCTGGGTCGGGTGGTGTCTACACCTTC CSAGPGSGGVYTF
NA TRBJ1-4 NA TRBV20-1 TGCAGTGCTAGGCTCGGAGAAAAACTGTTTTTT CSARLGEKLFF
NA TRBJ2-2 NA TRBV18 TGTGCCAGCTCACCACCGTATTGGCGTCCGAACACCGGGGAGCTGTTTTTT CASSPPYWRPNTGELFF